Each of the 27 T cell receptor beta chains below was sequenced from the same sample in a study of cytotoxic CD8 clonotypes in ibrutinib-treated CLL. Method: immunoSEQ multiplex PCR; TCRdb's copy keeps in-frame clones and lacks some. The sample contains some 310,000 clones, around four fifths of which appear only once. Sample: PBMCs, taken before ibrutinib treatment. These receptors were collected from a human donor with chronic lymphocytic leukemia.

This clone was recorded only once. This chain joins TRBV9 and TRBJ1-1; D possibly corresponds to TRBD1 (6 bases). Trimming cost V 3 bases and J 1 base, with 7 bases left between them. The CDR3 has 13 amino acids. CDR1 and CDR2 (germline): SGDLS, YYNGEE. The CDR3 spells CASSEQGNTEAFF. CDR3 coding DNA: TGTGCCAGCAGCGAACAGGGGAACACTGAAGCTTTCTTT.

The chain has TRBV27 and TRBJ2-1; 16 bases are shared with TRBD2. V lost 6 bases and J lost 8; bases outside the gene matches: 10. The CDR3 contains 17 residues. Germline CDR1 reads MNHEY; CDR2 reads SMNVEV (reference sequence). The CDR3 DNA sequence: TGTGCCAGCAGATGGGGGACTAGCGGGAGGGCCTGGGATGAGCAGTTCTTC. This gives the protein CASRWGTSGRAWDEQFF.

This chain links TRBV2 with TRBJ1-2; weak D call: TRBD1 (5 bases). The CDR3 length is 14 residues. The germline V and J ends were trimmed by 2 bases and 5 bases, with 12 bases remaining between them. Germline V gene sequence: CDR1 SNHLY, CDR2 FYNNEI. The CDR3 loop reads CASSEMGEGYGYTF. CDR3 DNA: TGTGCCAGCAGTGAAATGGGGGAAGGATATGGCTACACCTTC.

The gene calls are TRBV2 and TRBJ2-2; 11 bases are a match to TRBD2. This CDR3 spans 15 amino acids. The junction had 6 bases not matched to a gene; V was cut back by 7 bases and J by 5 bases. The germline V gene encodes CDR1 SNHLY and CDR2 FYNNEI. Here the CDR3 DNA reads TGTGCCAGCAATAGACTAGCGGGAATAACCGGGGAGCTGTTTTTT. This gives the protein CASNRLAGITGELFF.

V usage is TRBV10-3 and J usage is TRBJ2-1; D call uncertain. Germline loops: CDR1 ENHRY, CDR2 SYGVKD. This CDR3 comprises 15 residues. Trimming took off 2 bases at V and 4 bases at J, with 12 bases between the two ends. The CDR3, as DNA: TGTGCCATCAGTGAGGGGCAAGAGCTTTACAATGAGCAGTTCTTC. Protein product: CAISEGQELYNEQFF.

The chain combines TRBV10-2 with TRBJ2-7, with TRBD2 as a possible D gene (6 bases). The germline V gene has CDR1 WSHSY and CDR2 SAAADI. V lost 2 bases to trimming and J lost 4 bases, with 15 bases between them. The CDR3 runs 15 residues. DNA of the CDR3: TGCGCCAGCAGTGAGGTGATAGCGGATTTATACGAGCAGTACTTC. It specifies CASSEVIADLYEQYF.

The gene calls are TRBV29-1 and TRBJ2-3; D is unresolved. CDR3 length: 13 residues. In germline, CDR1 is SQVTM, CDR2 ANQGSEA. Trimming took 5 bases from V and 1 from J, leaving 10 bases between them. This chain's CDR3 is CSVMRSGTDTQYF. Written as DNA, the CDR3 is TGCAGCGTTATGAGGAGCGGCACAGATACGCAGTATTTT.

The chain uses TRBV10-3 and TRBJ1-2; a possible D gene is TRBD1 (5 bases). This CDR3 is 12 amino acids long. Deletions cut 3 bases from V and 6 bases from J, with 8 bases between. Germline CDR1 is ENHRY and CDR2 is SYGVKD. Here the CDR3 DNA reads TGTGCCATCAGTGATCAGGGAGATGGCTACACCTTC. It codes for CAISDQGDGYTF.

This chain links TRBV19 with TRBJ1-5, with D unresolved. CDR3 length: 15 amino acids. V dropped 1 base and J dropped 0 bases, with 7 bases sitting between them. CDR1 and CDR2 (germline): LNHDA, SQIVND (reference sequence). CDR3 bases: TGTGCCAGTAGTATAGGAGTAGATAGCAATCAGCCCCAGCATTTT. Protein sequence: CASSIGVDSNQPQHF.

CDR3 bases: TGTGCCAGCAGCCAAGATTTGCAGGGGGGATACGAGCAGTACTTC. Translated, it gives CASSQDLQGGYEQYF. The chain is built from TRBV4-2 and TRBJ2-7; TRBD1 might be the D (7 bases). In germline, CDR1 is LGHNA, CDR2 YNFKEQ. The CDR3 sequence is 15 residues long. V was cut by 0 bases and J by 4 bases, with 13 bases left in between.

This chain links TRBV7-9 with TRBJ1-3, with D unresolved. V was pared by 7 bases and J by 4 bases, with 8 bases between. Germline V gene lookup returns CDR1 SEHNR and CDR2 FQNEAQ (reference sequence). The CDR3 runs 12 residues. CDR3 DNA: TGTGCCAGCACCCTCGCCGGAAACACCATATATTTT. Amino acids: CASTLAGNTIYF.

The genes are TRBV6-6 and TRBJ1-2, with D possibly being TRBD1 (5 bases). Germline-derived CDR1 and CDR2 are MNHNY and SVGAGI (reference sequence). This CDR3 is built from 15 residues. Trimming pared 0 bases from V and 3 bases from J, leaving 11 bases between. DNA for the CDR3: TGTGCCAGCAGTTACTCTGGTGGCAGGGACTATGGCTACACCTTC. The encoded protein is CASSYSGGRDYGYTF.

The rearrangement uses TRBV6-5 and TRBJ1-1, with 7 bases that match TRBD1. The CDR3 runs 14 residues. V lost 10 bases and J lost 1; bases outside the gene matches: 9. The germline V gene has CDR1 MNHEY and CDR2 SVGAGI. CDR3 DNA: TGTGCCACCACCAGGGGGACGAAGAACACTGAAGCTTTCTTT. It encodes CATTRGTKNTEAFF.

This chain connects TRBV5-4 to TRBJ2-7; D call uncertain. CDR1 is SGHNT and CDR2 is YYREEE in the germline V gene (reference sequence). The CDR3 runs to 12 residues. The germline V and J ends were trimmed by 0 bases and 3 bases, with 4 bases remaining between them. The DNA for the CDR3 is TGTGCCAGCAGCTTGGAGGGCTACGAGCAGTACTTC. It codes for CASSLEGYEQYF.

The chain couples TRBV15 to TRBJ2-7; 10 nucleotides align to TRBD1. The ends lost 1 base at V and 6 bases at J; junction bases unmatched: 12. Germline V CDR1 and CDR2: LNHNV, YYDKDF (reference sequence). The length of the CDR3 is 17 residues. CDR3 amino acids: CATSRVSSGQGGREQYF. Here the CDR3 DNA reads TGTGCCACCAGCAGAGTGTCTTCCGGACAGGGGGGCCGCGAGCAGTACTTC.

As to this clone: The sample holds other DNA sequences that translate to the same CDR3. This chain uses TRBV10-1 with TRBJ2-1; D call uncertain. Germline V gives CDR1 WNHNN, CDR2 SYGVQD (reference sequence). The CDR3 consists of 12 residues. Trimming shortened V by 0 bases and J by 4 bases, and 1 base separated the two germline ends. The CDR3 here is CASSESYNEQFF. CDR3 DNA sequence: TGCGCCAGCAGTGAGTCTTACAATGAGCAGTTCTTC.

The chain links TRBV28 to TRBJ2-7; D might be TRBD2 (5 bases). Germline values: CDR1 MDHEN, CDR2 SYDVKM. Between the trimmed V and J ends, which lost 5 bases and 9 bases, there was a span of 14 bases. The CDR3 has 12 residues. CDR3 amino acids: CASSTPLGPQYF. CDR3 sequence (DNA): TGTGCCAGCAGTACGCCACTAGGACCGCAGTACTTC.

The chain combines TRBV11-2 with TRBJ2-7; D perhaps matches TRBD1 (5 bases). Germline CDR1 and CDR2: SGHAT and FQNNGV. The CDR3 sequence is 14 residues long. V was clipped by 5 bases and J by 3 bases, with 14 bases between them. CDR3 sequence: CASSPPGQHYEQYF. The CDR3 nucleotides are TGTGCCAGCAGCCCTCCAGGGCAGCACTACGAGCAGTACTTC.

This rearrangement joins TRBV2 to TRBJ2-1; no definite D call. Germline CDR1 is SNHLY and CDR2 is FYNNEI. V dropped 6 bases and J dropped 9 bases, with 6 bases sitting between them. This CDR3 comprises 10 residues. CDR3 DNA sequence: TGTGCCAGCAGGGGTCGTGAGCAGTTCTTC. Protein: CASRGREQFF. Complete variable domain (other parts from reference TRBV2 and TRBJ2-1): EPEVTQTPSHQVTQMGQEVILRCVPISNHLYFYWYRQILGQKVEFLVSFYNNEISEKSEIFDDQFSVERPDGSNFTLKIRSTKLEDSAMYFCASRGREQFFGPGTRLTVL.

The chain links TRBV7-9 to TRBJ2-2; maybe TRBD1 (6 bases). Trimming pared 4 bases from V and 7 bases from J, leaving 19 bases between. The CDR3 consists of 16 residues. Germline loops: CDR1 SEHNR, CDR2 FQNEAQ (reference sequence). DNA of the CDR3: TGTGCCAGCAGCTCACAACAGGGATTCAACCGCGGGGAGCTGTTTTTT. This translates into CASSSQQGFNRGELFF.

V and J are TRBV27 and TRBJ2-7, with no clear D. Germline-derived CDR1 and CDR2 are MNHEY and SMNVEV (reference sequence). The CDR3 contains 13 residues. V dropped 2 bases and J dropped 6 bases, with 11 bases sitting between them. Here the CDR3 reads CASSLGRLAEQYF. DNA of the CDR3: TGTGCCAGCAGTTTAGGCAGGTTGGCCGAGCAGTACTTC.

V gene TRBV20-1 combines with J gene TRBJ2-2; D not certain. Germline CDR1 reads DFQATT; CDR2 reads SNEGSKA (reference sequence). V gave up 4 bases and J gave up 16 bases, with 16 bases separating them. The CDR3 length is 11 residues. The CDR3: CSANPGGRPFF. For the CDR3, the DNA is TGCAGTGCTAACCCGGGTGGCCGTCCGTTTTTT.

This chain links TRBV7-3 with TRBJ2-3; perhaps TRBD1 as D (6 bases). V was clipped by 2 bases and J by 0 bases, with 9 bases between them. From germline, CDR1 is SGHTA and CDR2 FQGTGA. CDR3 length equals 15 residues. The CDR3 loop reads CASSLDRISTDTQYF. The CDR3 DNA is TGTGCCAGCAGCTTAGACAGGATTAGCACAGATACGCAGTATTTT.

CDR3 loop: CSVGARIPYYNEQFF. As DNA, the CDR3 is TGCAGCGTTGGGGCGCGTATACCGTACTACAATGAGCAGTTCTTC. The chain couples TRBV29-1 to TRBJ2-1; D is undetermined. V lost 4 bases and J 3 bases, leaving 16 bases between the germline ends. This CDR3 is built from 15 residues. Germline-derived CDR1 and CDR2 are SQVTM and ANQGSEA.

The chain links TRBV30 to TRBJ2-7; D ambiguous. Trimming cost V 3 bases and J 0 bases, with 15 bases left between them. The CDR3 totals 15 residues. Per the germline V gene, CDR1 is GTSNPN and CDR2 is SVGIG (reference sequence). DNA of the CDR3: TGTGCCTGGAGGGACCGGGCGGCTAGCTCCTACGAGCAGTACTTC. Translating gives CAWRDRAASSYEQYF.

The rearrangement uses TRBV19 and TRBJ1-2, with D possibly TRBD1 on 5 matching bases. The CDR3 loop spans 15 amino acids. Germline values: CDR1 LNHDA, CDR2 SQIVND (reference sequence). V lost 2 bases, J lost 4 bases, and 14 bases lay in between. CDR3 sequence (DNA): TGTGCCAGTAGTATACGGGACCCTTACACCTATGGCTACACCTTC. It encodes CASSIRDPYTYGYTF.

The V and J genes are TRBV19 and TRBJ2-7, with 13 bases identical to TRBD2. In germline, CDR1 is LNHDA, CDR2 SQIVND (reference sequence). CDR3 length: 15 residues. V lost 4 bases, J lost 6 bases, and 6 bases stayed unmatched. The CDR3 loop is CASSTSGLAGPEQYF. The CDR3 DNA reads TGTGCCAGTAGTACATCGGGACTAGCGGGACCCGAGCAGTACTTC.